The subject of this entry is one TCR beta chain. The data derive from a study of cytomegalovirus exposure and HLA in healthy donors. Sequencing used immunoSEQ multiplex PCR; TCRdb keeps in-frame clones, though not all of them. The sample yields 230,000 or so clones, 88% seen once. The V gene lost 0 bases and the J gene lost 6 bases, with 12 bases spanning the gap. CDR1 is SGHNT and CDR2 is YYREEE in the germline V gene (reference sequence). The CDR3 covers 15 residues. The sequence was collected from a woman under 30 in good health and CMV-seronegative. The sample comprised PBMCs. The genes are TRBV5-4 and TRBJ2-2; D might be TRBD1 (6 bases). This chain's CDR3 is CASSLARGSAGELFF. The CDR3 DNA reads as TGTGCCAGCAGCTTGGCCAGGGGTTCGGCCGGGGAGCTGTTTTTT.